This entry describes one T cell receptor (beta chain). This specimen belongs to a study of control samples from healthy donors and cancer patients. TCRdb keeps only in-frame clones here, not all; method: immunoSEQ multiplex PCR. The sample has tens of thousands of clones, 79% seen once. The CDR3 totals 14 residues. Trimming removed 6 bases from V and 6 bases from J; junction bases left unmatched: 7. In germline, CDR1 is MDHEN, CDR2 SYDVKM. Sequenced material: PBMCs. The chain combines TRBV28 with TRBJ2-1; 8 bases match TRBD2. This clonotype originated in a man aged 55 to 69 with head and neck cancer. The CDR3 loop reads CASSGGTRPNEQFF. The DNA of the CDR3 is TGTGCCAGCAGCGGCGGGACTAGACCCAATGAGCAGTTCTTC.